A selection of T cell receptor beta chains follows, all from one sample in a study of beta chain features in type 1 diabetes. Assay: immunoSEQ multiplex PCR; the TCRdb copy retains only in-frame clones and omits some. Among some 350,000 clones, roughly 14% were seen once, and the ten largest hold approximately 0.016%. The sequencing sample was made of naive CD4+ T cells from blood. Receptor source: a woman between 18 and 29 years old with type 1 diabetes. Both conserved end residues are part of each CDR3. D genes are given only for firm matches. Size tells how often a clone was seen (once, few, many) or the class of an expanded clone, and some rows leave it out.

D gene	J gene	V gene	clone size	CDR3 DNA	CDR3 protein
TRBD2	TRBJ2-7	TRBV5-1	NA	TGCGCCAGCAGCTTGGAACTAGCGATCGAGCAGTACTTC	CASSLELAIEQYF
TRBD1	TRBJ2-2	TRBV2	NA	TGTGCCAGCAGTAGCTCCGGGACAGTGATCGGGGAGCTGTTTTTT	CASSSSGTVIGELFF
NA	TRBJ2-5	TRBV9	few	TGTGCCAGCAGCGTAGGGCAGTCGCAGGAGACCCAGTACTTC	CASSVGQSQETQYF
TRBD1	TRBJ2-3	TRBV5-1	few	TGCGCCAGCAGCCTTCGACAGGGAAGCATCGATACGCAGTATTTT	CASSLRQGSIDTQYF
TRBD1	TRBJ2-4	TRBV7-2	few	TGTGCCAGCAGCTTAGATGGCTTCCCGGGTGGGACAGCAAACATTCAGTACTTC	CASSLDGFPGGTANIQYF
TRBD1	TRBJ1-1	TRBV7-9	NA	TGTGCCAGCAGCTCCCAGGGGGGTATAGGCACTGAAGCTTTCTTT	CASSSQGGIGTEAFF
NA	TRBJ1-1	TRBV20-1	few	TGCAGCGTACAGGAAAACACTGAAGCTTTCTTT	CSVQENTEAFF
NA	TRBJ2-5	TRBV14	few	TGTGCCAGCAGCCTGTATAGGGAGGAAGAGACCCAGTACTTC	CASSLYREEETQYF
TRBD2	TRBJ2-5	TRBV7-2	NA	TGTGCCAGCAGCGCGACAGCCGGGACTAGCGGGAGGGCCCCGACCCAGTACTTC	CASSATAGTSGRAPTQYF
TRBD1	TRBJ2-5	TRBV25-1	few	TGTGCCAGCAGTGCTCCCGCCGGCAGGGGGTTTGGAGAGACCCAGTACTTC	CASSAPAGRGFGETQYF
NA	TRBJ2-3	TRBV5-6	few	TGTGCCAGCAGCTTAAGAGGGAGAGCAATAGATACGCAGTATTTT	CASSLRGRAIDTQYF
NA	TRBJ2-1	TRBV30	NA	TGTGCCTTACGGGGTTACAATGAGCAGTTCTTC	CALRGYNEQFF
TRBD1	TRBJ1-1	TRBV18	few	TGTGCCAGCTCGACCGGGACAGGAGCCCTTCACACTGAAGCTTTCTTT	CASSTGTGALHTEAFF
TRBD1	TRBJ2-1	TRBV30	NA	TGTGCCACCTCGACAGGGGGGTACAATGAGCAGTTCTTC	CATSTGGYNEQFF
NA	TRBJ2-5	TRBV6-5	NA	TGTGCCAGCAGTACGCGGAGAGCTGAGACCCAGTACTTC	CASSTRRAETQYF
TRBD2	TRBJ2-7	TRBV30	few	TGTGCCTCGACTAGCGGCTTTGCCTACGAGCAGTACTTC	CASTSGFAYEQYF
NA	TRBJ2-3	TRBV19	NA	TGTGCCAGTAGTACGCGGTACCCCACAGATACGCAGTATTTT	CASSTRYPTDTQYF
TRBD1	TRBJ1-2	TRBV5-5	NA	TGTGCCAGCAGCTCCGGACAGGCCTCTAACTATGGCTACACCTTC	CASSSGQASNYGYTF
TRBD2	TRBJ2-1	TRBV23-1	few	TGCGCCAGCAGTCAGTCAGCGGGAGGCCTACCTATTTACAATGAGCAGTTCTTC	CASSQSAGGLPIYNEQFF
TRBD1	TRBJ2-5	TRBV7-2	few	TGTGCCAGCAGCCTCCGGACAGGACGGTCCGAGACCCAGTACTTC	CASSLRTGRSETQYF
NA	TRBJ1-1	TRBV6-5	NA	TGTGCCAGCAGGAGCATCTTGAACACTGAAGCTTTCTTT	CASRSILNTEAFF
TRBD2	TRBJ2-3	TRBV7-9	NA	TGTGCCAGCAGCACTAAGGGGACTAGCGGGAGCACAGATACGCAGTATTTT	CASSTKGTSGSTDTQYF
TRBD1	TRBJ2-3	TRBV20-1	NA	TGCAGTACAGGGGTTACAGATACGCAGTATTTT	CSTGVTDTQYF
NA	TRBJ2-5	TRBV7-2	NA	TGTGCCAGCGTCCTCCAGGGGCGGGTAGAGACCCAGTACTTC	CASVLQGRVETQYF
NA	TRBJ2-5	TRBV18	few	TGTGCCAGCTCACACAGGGCGGAGACCCAGTACTTC	CASSHRAETQYF
NA	TRBJ1-2	TRBV7-9	few	TGTGCCAGCAGCCCCGGGCGAAGGACCGCGGGCTATGGCTACACCTTC	CASSPGRRTAGYGYTF
NA	TRBJ1-2	TRBV10-3	few	TGTGCCATCAGTGTCGGGGACTATGGCTACACCTTC	CAISVGDYGYTF
TRBD1	TRBJ1-5	TRBV7-9	few	TGTGCCAGCAGCTCGGACAGGAATCAGCCCCAGCATTTT	CASSSDRNQPQHF
NA	TRBJ2-6	TRBV4-1	few	TGCGCCAGCAGCCAAGGGTTGTCGGGGGTTTCTGGGGCCAACGTCCTGACTTTC	CASSQGLSGVSGANVLTF
TRBD1	TRBJ1-2	TRBV2	NA	TGTGCCATCCCGGGACAGGGATATGGCTACACCTTC	CAIPGQGYGYTF
TRBD2	TRBJ2-7	TRBV6-5	NA	TGTGCCACCAGGGGACTAGCGGAGTCCTACGAGCAGTACTTC	CATRGLAESYEQYF
NA	TRBJ1-1	TRBV18	few	TGTGCCAGCTCCCAGTTGACGGGGAACACTGAAGCTTTCTTT	CASSQLTGNTEAFF
NA	TRBJ1-4	TRBV19	few	TGTGCCAGTAATGACGGGACACTCGATGAAAAACTGTTTTTT	CASNDGTLDEKLFF
TRBD2	TRBJ2-3	TRBV5-1	NA	TGCGCCAGCAGCTTGGAGACTAGCGGGAGGGCCCAAGATACGCAGTATTTT	CASSLETSGRAQDTQYF
NA	TRBJ1-1	TRBV5-1	NA	TGCGCCAGCAGCTTGACGACAGCCAAGAACACTGAAGCTTTCTTT	CASSLTTAKNTEAFF
NA	TRBJ2-3	TRBV18	NA	TGTGCCAGCTCATCGTCAGGAACAGATACGCAGTATTTT	CASSSSGTDTQYF
TRBD1	TRBJ1-1	TRBV30	few	TGTGCCTCCACGGTAGGGGGCTGGACTGAAGCTTTCTTT	CASTVGGWTEAFF
NA	TRBJ1-2	TRBV28	few	TGTGCCAGCACCACCACAGCCGCCCCCGTCTTAGGCTACACCTTC	CASTTTAAPVLGYTF
TRBD2	TRBJ2-1	TRBV29-1	NA	TGCAGCGTTGTAGGTCTAGCGGGACGCCGGAGCTCCTACAATGAGCAGTTCTTC	CSVVGLAGRRSSYNEQFF
NA	TRBJ2-1	TRBV4-3	few	TGCGCCAGCAGCCAAGATTGGAGGAATGAGCAGTTCTTC	CASSQDWRNEQFF
NA	TRBJ2-3	TRBV5-1	NA	TGCGCCAGCAGCATTTCGGGTCGTAGTACAGATACGCAGTATTTT	CASSISGRSTDTQYF
NA	TRBJ2-7	TRBV5-1	NA	TGCGCCAGCAGCTTGGCCACAGGGGGGGACTACGAGCAGTACTTC	CASSLATGGDYEQYF
TRBD2	TRBJ2-1	TRBV28	NA	TGTGCCAGCATCGGGACTAGCGGGAGGACTGAGCAGTTCTTC	CASIGTSGRTEQFF
NA	TRBJ2-7	TRBV5-1	few	TGCGCCAGCAGCCCTTCCGGGACAAACTCCTACGAGCAGTACTTC	CASSPSGTNSYEQYF
NA	TRBJ2-3	TRBV10-3	NA	TGTGCCATCAGAGGGACTTCTAGCACAGATACGCAGTATTTT	CAIRGTSSTDTQYF
NA	TRBJ2-3	TRBV28	NA	TGTGCCAGCAGTTTCTCCCCTGAGACTAGATCTAGCACAGATACGCAGTATTTT	CASSFSPETRSSTDTQYF
NA	TRBJ2-1	TRBV19	few	TGTGCCAGTAGAACCCCGGCGGGGAATGAGCAGTTCTTC	CASRTPAGNEQFF
TRBD2	TRBJ2-7	TRBV7-2	NA	TGTGCCAGCAGCGTAGCCGCTCCCACTAGCGGAGAGCAGTACTTC	CASSVAAPTSGEQYF
TRBD1	TRBJ2-3	TRBV5-6	NA	TGTGCCAGCAGCTTGGCCTCTCCTACAGGGGGTTCAGGCACAGATACGCAGTATTTT	CASSLASPTGGSGTDTQYF
NA	TRBJ1-2	TRBV5-1	NA	TGCGCCAGCAGCCCCGGGAGGTCAAACTATGGCTACACCTTC	CASSPGRSNYGYTF
TRBD2	TRBJ2-1	TRBV9	NA	TGTGCCAGCAGCGTTGAGACTAGCTCCGGGCAGTTCTTC	CASSVETSSGQFF
NA	TRBJ1-1	TRBV1	few	TGCACCAGCAGCCAAGATAGGCAGGGGGAGAACACTGAAGCTTTCTTT	CTSSQDRQGENTEAFF
NA	TRBJ2-3	TRBV19	few	TGTGCCAGTAGCAGGGGGGAGCCGGGCACAGATACGCAGTATTTT	CASSRGEPGTDTQYF